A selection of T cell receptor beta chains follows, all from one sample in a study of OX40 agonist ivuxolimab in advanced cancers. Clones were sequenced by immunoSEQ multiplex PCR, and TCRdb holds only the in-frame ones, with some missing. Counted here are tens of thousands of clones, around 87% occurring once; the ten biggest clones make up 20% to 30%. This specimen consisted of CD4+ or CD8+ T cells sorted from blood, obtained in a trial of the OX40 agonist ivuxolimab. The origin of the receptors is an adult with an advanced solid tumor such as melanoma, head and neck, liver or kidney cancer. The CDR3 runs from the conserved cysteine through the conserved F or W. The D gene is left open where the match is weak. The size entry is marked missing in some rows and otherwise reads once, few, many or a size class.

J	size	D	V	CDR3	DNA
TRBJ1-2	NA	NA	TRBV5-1	CASSERTGLDGYTF	TGCGCCAGCAGTGAAAGAACAGGATTGGATGGCTACACCTTC
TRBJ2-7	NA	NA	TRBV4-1	CASSQGEGEQYF	TGCGCCAGCAGCCAAGGAGAGGGCGAGCAGTACTTC
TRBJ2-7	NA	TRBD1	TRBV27	CASSPTGNEQYF	TGTGCCAGCAGCCCGACAGGGAACGAGCAGTACTTC
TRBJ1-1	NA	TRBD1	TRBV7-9	CASNAGGVWYEAFF	TGTGCCAGCAACGCAGGGGGGGTCTGGTATGAAGCTTTCTTT
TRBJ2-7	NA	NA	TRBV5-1	CASSLGGELSYEQYF	TGCGCCAGCAGCTTGGGAGGGGAATTGTCCTACGAGCAGTACTTC
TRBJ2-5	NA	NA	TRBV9	CASSAFTGTGGLETQYF	TGTGCCAGCAGCGCCTTCACCGGGACTGGCGGGTTGGAGACCCAGTACTTC
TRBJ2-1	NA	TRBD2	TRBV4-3	CASSPFGSGKQFF	TGCGCCAGCAGCCCCTTTGGCAGCGGGAAGCAGTTCTTC
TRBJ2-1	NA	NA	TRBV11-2	CASSSLGGSGEANNEQFF	TGTGCCAGCAGCTCCCTTGGGGGGTCGGGCGAAGCAAACAATGAGCAGTTCTTC
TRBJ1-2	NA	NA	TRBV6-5	CASSYTPTGNYGYTF	TGTGCCAGCAGTTACACCCCGACGGGGAACTATGGCTACACCTTC
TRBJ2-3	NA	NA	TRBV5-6	CASSLGLVGVTSTDTQYF	TGTGCCAGCAGCTTGGGGCTAGTGGGGGTCACTAGCACAGATACGCAGTATTTT
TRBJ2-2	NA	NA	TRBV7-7	CASSPLPQWGGLGANTGELFF	TGTGCCAGCAGCCCCCTCCCCCAGTGGGGGGGCCTAGGGGCTAACACCGGGGAGCTGTTTTTT
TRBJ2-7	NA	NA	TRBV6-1	CASSEPGLSKRQYF	TGTGCCAGCAGTGAACCAGGTCTTAGTAAACGACAGTACTTC
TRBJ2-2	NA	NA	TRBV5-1	CASSLKSGELFF	TGCGCCAGCAGCTTGAAGTCCGGGGAGCTGTTTTTT
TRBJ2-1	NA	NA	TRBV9	CASSTGGEEQFF	TGTGCCAGCAGTACAGGGGGGGAAGAGCAGTTCTTC
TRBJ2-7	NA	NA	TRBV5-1	CASSLLLGGALYEQYF	TGCGCCAGCAGTCTCTTATTGGGGGGTGCCTTGTACGAGCAGTACTTC
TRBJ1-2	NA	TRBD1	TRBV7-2	CASSLEGQGPYGYTF	TGTGCCAGCAGCTTAGAGGGACAGGGCCCTTATGGCTACACCTTC
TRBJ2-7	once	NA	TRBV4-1	CASSERRGGLYEQYF	TGCGCCAGCAGCGAAAGGCGTGGTGGCTTATACGAGCAGTACTTC
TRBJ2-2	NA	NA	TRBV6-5	CASSPRDPGELFF	TGTGCCAGCAGTCCCAGGGATCCCGGGGAGCTGTTTTTT
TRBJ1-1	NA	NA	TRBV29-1	CSVEKDNTEAFF	TGCAGCGTTGAAAAAGACAACACTGAAGCTTTCTTT
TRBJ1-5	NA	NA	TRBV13	CASSLGRAAKYSNQPQHF	TGTGCCAGCAGCTTAGGTCGGGCAGCCAAATATAGCAATCAGCCCCAGCATTTT
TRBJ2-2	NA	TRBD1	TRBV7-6	CASSARQGERELFF	TGTGCCAGCAGCGCTAGACAGGGGGAGCGGGAGCTGTTTTTT
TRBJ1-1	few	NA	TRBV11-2	CASSPSVHEAFF	TGTGCCAGCAGCCCGTCTGTGCACGAAGCTTTCTTT
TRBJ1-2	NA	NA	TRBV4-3	CASSQSRGMGGYTF	TGCGCCAGCAGCCAATCCAGGGGAATGGGAGGCTACACCTTC
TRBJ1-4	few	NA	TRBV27	CASSSEQELNEKLFF	TGTGCCAGCAGTTCCGAACAGGAGTTAAATGAAAAACTGTTTTTT
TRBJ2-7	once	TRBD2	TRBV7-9	CASGPGLSSYEQYF	TGTGCCAGCGGACCGGGACTAAGCTCCTACGAGCAGTACTTC
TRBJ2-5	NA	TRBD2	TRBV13	CASSPAVGRGTQYF	TGTGCCAGCAGCCCAGCGGTGGGGAGGGGGACCCAGTACTTC
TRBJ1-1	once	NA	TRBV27	CASWSGNTEAFF	TGTGCCAGCTGGTCTGGGAACACTGAAGCTTTCTTT
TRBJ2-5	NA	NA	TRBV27	CASALLVGDQETQYF	TGTGCCAGTGCCCTACTAGTGGGGGACCAAGAGACCCAGTACTTC
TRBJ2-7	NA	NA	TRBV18	CASSPPEGPYEQYF	TGTGCCAGCTCACCCCCGGAGGGTCCCTACGAGCAGTACTTC
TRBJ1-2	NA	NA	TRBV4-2	CASSLVPAHYTF	TGTGCCAGCAGCTTGGTGCCAGCACACTACACCTTC
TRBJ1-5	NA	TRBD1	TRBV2	CASEGGQGVQPQHF	TGTGCCAGCGAGGGGGGACAGGGGGTCCAGCCCCAGCATTTT
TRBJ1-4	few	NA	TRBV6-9	CASSPPDGEKLFF	TGTGCCAGCAGTCCCCCTGACGGTGAAAAACTGTTTTTT
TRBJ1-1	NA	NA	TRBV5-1	CASSLFRQGGTEAFF	TGCGCCAGCAGCTTGTTTCGGCAGGGAGGCACTGAAGCTTTCTTT
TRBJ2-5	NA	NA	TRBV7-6	CAGSLQVNLPETQYF	TGTGCCGGCAGCTTACAGGTTAACCTCCCAGAGACCCAGTACTTC
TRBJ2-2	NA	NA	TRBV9	CASSPWAAHTGELFF	TGTGCCAGCAGCCCGTGGGCAGCCCACACCGGGGAGCTGTTTTTT
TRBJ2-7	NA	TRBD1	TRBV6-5	CASSTTTGGYEQYF	TGTGCCAGCAGTACTACGACAGGGGGGTACGAGCAGTACTTC
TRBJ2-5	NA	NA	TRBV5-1	CASSLDTYEWGLQETQYF	TGCGCCAGCAGCTTGGATACCTATGAGTGGGGGCTTCAAGAGACCCAGTACTTC
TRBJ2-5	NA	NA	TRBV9	CASSVGETRWGARETQYF	TGTGCCAGCAGCGTAGGTGAAACGAGATGGGGGGCGAGGGAGACCCAGTACTTC
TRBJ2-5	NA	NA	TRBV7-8	CASSLSGGSETQYF	TGTGCCAGCAGCCTGAGTGGGGGGTCAGAGACCCAGTACTTC
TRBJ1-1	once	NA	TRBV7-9	CASSLGGLNTEAFF	TGTGCCAGCAGCTTAGGTGGTCTGAACACTGAAGCTTTCTTT
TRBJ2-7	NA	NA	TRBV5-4	CASSLGGLEQYF	TGTGCCAGCAGCTTGGGGGGCCTCGAGCAGTACTTC
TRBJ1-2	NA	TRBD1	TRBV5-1	CASSLSRDSLNYGYTF	TGCGCCAGCAGCTTGTCCCGGGACAGCCTTAACTATGGCTACACCTTC
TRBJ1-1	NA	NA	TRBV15	CATSRELAKNTEAFF	TGTGCCACCAGCAGAGAGCTCGCGAAGAACACTGAAGCTTTCTTT
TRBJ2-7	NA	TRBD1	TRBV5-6	CASIFTGGHEQYF	TGTGCCAGCATCTTCACAGGGGGGCACGAGCAGTACTTC
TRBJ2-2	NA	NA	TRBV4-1	CASSLPGYTGELFF	TGCGCCAGCAGCCTCCCGGGATACACCGGGGAGCTGTTTTTT
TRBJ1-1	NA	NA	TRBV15	CATGKDSNPEAFF	TGTGCCACCGGGAAAGACAGTAACCCTGAAGCTTTCTTT
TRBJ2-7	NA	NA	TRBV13	CASSSVGGSSSYEQYF	TGTGCCAGCAGCTCTGTGGGGGGCTCGTCCTCCTACGAGCAGTACTTC
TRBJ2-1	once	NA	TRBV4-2	CASSRDDESSYNEQFF	TGTGCCAGCAGCCGAGATGACGAGAGCTCCTACAATGAGCAGTTCTTC
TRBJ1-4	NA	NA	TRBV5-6	CASSPGQPTTNEKLFF	TGTGCCAGCAGCCCCGGACAGCCGACAACTAATGAAAAACTGTTTTTT
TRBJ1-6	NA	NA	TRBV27	CASSPSSYNSPLHF	TGTGCCAGCAGTCCGAGCTCCTATAATTCACCCCTCCACTTT
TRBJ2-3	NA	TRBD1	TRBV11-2	CASSPTGELGTDTQYF	TGTGCCAGCAGCCCTACAGGGGAGTTGGGCACAGATACGCAGTATTTT
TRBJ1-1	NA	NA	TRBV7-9	CASSFSGGNTEAFF	TGTGCCAGCAGCTTCTCGGGGGGAAACACTGAAGCTTTCTTT
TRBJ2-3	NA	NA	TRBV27	CASSLSGFTDTQYF	TGTGCCAGCAGTTTGTCGGGTTTTACGGATACGCAGTATTTT
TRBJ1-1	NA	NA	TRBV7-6	CASSPYANTEAFF	TGTGCCAGCAGCCCGTATGCGAACACTGAAGCTTTCTTT
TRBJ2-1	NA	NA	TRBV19	CASSPYRVFEQFF	TGTGCCAGTAGTCCGTACAGGGTGTTTGAGCAGTTCTTC
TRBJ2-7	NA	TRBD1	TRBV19	CASSGQGAGEQYF	TGTGCCAGTAGCGGACAGGGGGCCGGCGAGCAGTACTTC
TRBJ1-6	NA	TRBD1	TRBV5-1	CASSLAGQVLHF	TGCGCCAGCAGCTTGGCCGGACAGGTCCTCCACTTT